A single sample gave rise to the 14 T cell receptor beta chains below, sequenced in a study of cytomegalovirus exposure and HLA in healthy donors. The PCR used 60 Vbeta and 13 Jbeta primers. Sequenced by immunoSEQ multiplex PCR; TCRdb stores in-frame clones only, minus some. The data hold 100,000 or so clones, with approximately 82% observed a single time. Sample: PBMCs. The receptors derive from a woman in her late teens or twenties in good health and CMV-seronegative.

The genes are TRBV18 and TRBJ2-7, with TRBD1 identical over 10 bases. This CDR3 contains 14 residues. The V gene's germline CDR1 is KGHSH and CDR2 LQKENI. V dropped 3 bases and J dropped 6; count of bases not matched to a gene: 5. As DNA, the CDR3 is TGTGCCAGCTCACCGACAGGGGGCCGCGGCGAGCAGTACTTC. It yields the protein CASSPTGGRGEQYF.

This clone was counted only a few times. This rearrangement joins TRBV28 to TRBJ1-2; tentatively, D is TRBD1 (5 bases). In germline, CDR1 is MDHEN, CDR2 SYDVKM. Trimming took off 4 bases at V and 0 bases at J, with 12 bases between the two ends. This CDR3 contains 15 residues. CDR3 coding DNA: TGTGCCAGCAGTTCTACAGGTAGTTCTAACTATGGCTACACCTTC. Protein product: CASSSTGSSNYGYTF.

This chain links TRBV7-9 with TRBJ1-1, with D perhaps matching TRBD1 (5 bases). CDR1 and CDR2 from the germline V gene are SEHNR and FQNEAQ (reference sequence). This CDR3 contains 14 residues. Trimming cost V 4 bases and J 1 base, with 10 bases left between them. The CDR3 nucleotides are TGTGCCAGCAGCTCCCAGGGAGGGAACACTGAAGCTTTCTTT. As protein: CASSSQGGNTEAFF.

The chain links TRBV5-6 to TRBJ1-2; no clear D gene. CDR3 size: 15 residues. The ends were cut back, 0 bases at V and 1 base at J, with 10 bases in the middle. The germline V gene encodes CDR1 SGHDT and CDR2 YYEEEE. The CDR3 nucleotides are TGTGCCAGCAGCTTGGGAAAGCTCCTTAACTATGGCTACACCTTC. Its protein is CASSLGKLLNYGYTF.

V usage is TRBV19 and J usage is TRBJ2-1; TRBD1 might be the D (6 bases). CDR3 length: 16 amino acids. Germline V gives CDR1 LNHDA, CDR2 SQIVND (reference sequence). V lost 7 bases to trimming and J lost 0 bases, with 16 bases between them. DNA of the CDR3: TGTGCCAGTAATAGGGGGAGCTTGGGCTCCTACAATGAGCAGTTCTTC. This gives the protein CASNRGSLGSYNEQFF.

The chain employs TRBV7-8 and TRBJ2-3; D remains unclear. In germline, CDR1 is SGHVS, CDR2 FQNEAQ. This CDR3 region has 10 residues. V lost 10 bases, J lost 6 bases, and 8 bases lay in between. The CDR3 region is CAIRRDTQYF. In nucleotides, the CDR3 is TGTGCCATCCGTCGGGATACGCAGTATTTT.

The gene calls are TRBV11-2 and TRBJ1-2, with D hard to call. The CDR3 sequence is 15 residues long. CDR1 is SGHAT, CDR2 FQNNGV, per germline. V was cut by 6 bases and J by 0 bases, with 14 bases left in between. The CDR3 loop reads CASRAPGLANYGYTF. The DNA for the CDR3 is TGTGCCAGCAGGGCCCCGGGGTTAGCTAACTATGGCTACACCTTC.

In this sample, this clone turned up once. This chain connects TRBV27 to TRBJ2-5; possibly TRBD2 for D (6 bases). Per the germline V gene, CDR1 is MNHEY and CDR2 is SMNVEV (reference sequence). CDR3 length equals 11 residues. The V gene lost 8 bases and the J gene lost 9 bases, with 13 bases spanning the gap. CDR3 sequence reads: CASGIGTSQYF. CDR3 DNA sequence: TGTGCCAGCGGGATTGGGACTTCCCAGTACTTC.

The rearrangement joins TRBV4-3 to TRBJ2-3; D might be TRBD1 (6 bases). The CDR3 loop spans 16 amino acids. Germline V gene sequence: CDR1 LGHNA, CDR2 YSLEER. Trimming took off 5 bases at V and 5 bases at J, with 20 bases between the two ends. DNA of the CDR3: TGCGCCAGCAGCAACCGTCCTCCGGGACAATTAGATACGCAGTATTTT. It encodes CASSNRPPGQLDTQYF.

The chain employs TRBV4-3 and TRBJ2-7; weak D call: TRBD2 (5 bases). The V gene lost 4 bases and the J gene lost 3 bases, with 13 bases spanning the gap. This CDR3 has 14 amino acids. The V gene's germline CDR1 is LGHNA and CDR2 YSLEER. CDR3 region: CASSPRTASYEQYF. The CDR3 DNA follows: TGCGCCAGCAGCCCTAGGACTGCGAGCTACGAGCAGTACTTC.

J is TRBJ2-7 and V is TRBV4-2, with 7 positions matching TRBD2. V gave up 4 bases and J gave up 6 bases; unmatched junction bases: 3. Germline assignment: CDR1 LGHNA and CDR2 YNFKEQ. This CDR3 comprises 12 residues. The CDR3, as DNA: TGTGCCAGCAGCCCCGGGGGGTTCGAGCAGTACTTC. It translates to CASSPGGFEQYF.

The chain recombines TRBV9 with TRBJ2-7; D gene unclear. Deletions cut 3 bases from V and 3 bases from J, with 4 bases between. CDR1 is SGDLS and CDR2 is YYNGEE in the germline V gene. The CDR3 is made up of 11 amino acids. This CDR3 is CASSAGYEQYF. CDR3 nucleotides: TGTGCCAGCAGCGCAGGCTACGAGCAGTACTTC.

The chain has TRBV6-5 and TRBJ2-1; D may be TRBD2 (5 bases). The CDR3 is 16 residues long. Trimming left V 0 bases short and J 2 bases short, with 11 bases between. Germline values: CDR1 MNHEY, CDR2 SVGAGI. CDR3 sequence (DNA): TGTGCCAGCAGTTACTCGATCGGGAATCCCTACAATGAGCAGTTCTTC. Amino acids: CASSYSIGNPYNEQFF.

The rearrangement uses TRBV15 and TRBJ2-5; D is perhaps TRBD2 (5 bases). The V end lost 0 bases, the J end lost 4 bases, and 9 bases lay between the germline ends. Germline values: CDR1 LNHNV, CDR2 YYDKDF (reference sequence). The CDR3 totals 14 residues. CDR3 residues: CATSRDRGPETQYF. The CDR3 bases are TGTGCCACCAGCAGAGATCGGGGTCCAGAGACCCAGTACTTC.